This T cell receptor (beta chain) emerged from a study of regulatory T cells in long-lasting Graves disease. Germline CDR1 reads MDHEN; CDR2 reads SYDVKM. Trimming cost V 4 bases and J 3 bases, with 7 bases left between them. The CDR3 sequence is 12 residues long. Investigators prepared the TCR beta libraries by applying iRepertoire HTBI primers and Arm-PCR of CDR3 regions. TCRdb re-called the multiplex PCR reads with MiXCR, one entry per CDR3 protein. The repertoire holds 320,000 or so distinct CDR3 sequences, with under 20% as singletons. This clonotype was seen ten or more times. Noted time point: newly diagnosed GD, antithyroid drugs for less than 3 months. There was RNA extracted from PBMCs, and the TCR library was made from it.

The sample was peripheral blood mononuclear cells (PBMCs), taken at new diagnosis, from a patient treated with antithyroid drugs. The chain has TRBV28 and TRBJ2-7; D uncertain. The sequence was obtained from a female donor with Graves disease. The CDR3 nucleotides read TGTGCCAGCAGTTCTCGTAACTACGAGCAGTACTTC. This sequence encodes CASSSRNYEQYF.